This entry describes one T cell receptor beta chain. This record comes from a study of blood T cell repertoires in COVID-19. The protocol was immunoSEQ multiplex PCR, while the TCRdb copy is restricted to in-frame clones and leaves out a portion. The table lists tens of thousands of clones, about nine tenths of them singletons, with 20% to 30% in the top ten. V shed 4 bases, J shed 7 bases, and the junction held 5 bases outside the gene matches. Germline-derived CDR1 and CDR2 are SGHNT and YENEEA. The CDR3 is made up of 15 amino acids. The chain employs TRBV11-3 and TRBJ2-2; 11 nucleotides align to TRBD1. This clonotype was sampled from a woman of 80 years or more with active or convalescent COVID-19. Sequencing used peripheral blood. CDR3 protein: CASSSGQGAFGELFF. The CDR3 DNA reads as TGTGCCAGCAGCTCAGGACAGGGGGCATTCGGGGAGCTGTTTTTT.